Listed here are 20 T cell receptor beta chains from one sample, sequenced in a study of T cell responses to AZD1222 COVID-19 vaccine. Some clones are missing from TCRdb's copy, which holds only in-frame ones; the method was immunoSEQ multiplex PCR. Of 90,000 to 120,000 clones listed, 80% to 90% are singletons. The sequences come from peripheral blood, collected on day 0 of AZD1222 vaccination. The receptors stem from an adult in good health.

This clone was seen once. The chain is built from TRBV7-2 and TRBJ2-2; TRBD2 aligns across 9 bases. The germline V gene has CDR1 SGHTA and CDR2 FQGNSA. V trimming: 3 bases; J trimming: 3 bases; junction bases outside the gene matches: 2. This CDR3 comprises 15 residues. CDR3 in DNA: TGTGCCAGCAGCTTGGTAGCGGGAGACACCGGGGAGCTGTTTTTT. It specifies CASSLVAGDTGELFF.

The gene calls are TRBV19 and TRBJ1-5, with a tentative D call TRBD1 (6 bases). The CDR3 loop spans 15 amino acids. The V end lost 6 bases, the J end lost 8 bases, and 20 bases lay between the germline ends. CDR1 and CDR2 (germline): LNHDA, SQIVND (reference sequence). CDR3 in amino acids: CASRTGTSVVEPQHF. In DNA, the CDR3 is TGTGCCAGTAGGACCGGGACATCGGTGGTGGAGCCCCAGCATTTT.

V usage is TRBV9 and J usage is TRBJ2-1; D is ambiguous. The germline V and J ends were trimmed by 4 bases and 8 bases, with 7 bases remaining between them. This CDR3 is 11 amino acids long. Germline CDR1 reads SGDLS; CDR2 reads YYNGEE. CDR3 DNA sequence: TGTGCCAGCAGCCGCCAGGATGAGCAGTTCTTC. This translates into CASSRQDEQFF.

V and J are TRBV4-1 and TRBJ2-2, with a weak D call TRBD2 (7 bases). The V end was cut by 10 bases, the J end by 0 bases, with 18 bases between. Germline CDR1 MGHRA, CDR2 YSYEKL. This CDR3 is 16 amino acids long. The CDR3 region is CATGGQNRANTGELFF. In nucleotides, the CDR3 is TGCGCCACCGGGGGGCAGAACAGGGCGAACACCGGGGAGCTGTTTTTT.

The rearrangement uses TRBV27 and TRBJ2-5, with D perhaps matching TRBD1 (6 bases). Germline CDR1 reads MNHEY; CDR2 reads SMNVEV (reference sequence). The CDR3 length is 14 residues. Trimming took 6 bases from V and 4 from J, leaving 15 bases between them. The DNA of the CDR3 is TGTGCCAGCAGATCAGGGGATCCCCTAGAGACCCAGTACTTC. Amino acid sequence: CASRSGDPLETQYF.

CDR3 sequence: CASSQERNQPQHF. CDR3 nucleotides: TGTGCCAGCAGCCAAGAGCGGAATCAGCCCCAGCATTTT. The chain uses TRBV3-1 (or the pseudogene TRBV3-2) and TRBJ1-5; D not resolved. CDR3 length: 13 residues. V shed 0 bases and J shed 4 bases, with 4 bases lying between them. Germline loops: CDR1 LGHDT, CDR2 YNNKEL (reference sequence).

The chain couples TRBV28 to TRBJ2-3; D gene uncertain. Germline values: CDR1 MDHEN, CDR2 SYDVKM. The CDR3 runs 12 residues. V lost 5 bases and J lost 7, with 10 bases in between. The CDR3 here is CASSRSVNTQYF. CDR3 nucleotides: TGTGCCAGCAGTCGGTCGGTGAATACGCAGTATTTT.

This rearrangement joins TRBV6-6 to TRBJ2-7; D might be TRBD1 (9 bases). Trimming removed 5 bases from V and 6 bases from J, with 35 bases in between. Germline V gene lookup returns CDR1 MNHNY and CDR2 SVGAGI (reference sequence). This CDR3 is built from 20 residues. This CDR3 reads CASSPHTGQGRSGSLSEQYF. The CDR3 DNA is TGTGCCAGCAGTCCACATACGGGACAGGGTCGGAGCGGGAGCCTAAGCGAGCAGTACTTC.

The V gene is TRBV6-5, the J gene TRBJ1-1, with D tentatively TRBD1 (6 bases). The germline V gene has CDR1 MNHEY and CDR2 SVGAGI. The CDR3 is made up of 14 amino acids. V lost 6 bases to trimming and J lost 4 bases, with 15 bases between them. This CDR3 is CASRPPRGSTEAFF. CDR3 bases: TGTGCCAGCAGACCCCCTAGGGGGAGCACTGAAGCTTTCTTT.

The chain combines TRBV7-8 with TRBJ1-1, with 9 bases that match TRBD1. The J segment lost 10 bases and the V segment lost 4 bases, leaving 10 bases of the junction unmatched. The length of the CDR3 is 14 residues. The germline gives CDR1 SGHVS, CDR2 FQNEAQ. The CDR3 here is CASSSPNRGRRAFF. CDR3 nucleotide sequence: TGTGCCAGCAGCTCACCAAACAGGGGGCGCAGAGCTTTCTTT.

DNA of the CDR3: TGTGCCAGCAGTTACCGGGCTAGAGGAGACAATGAGCAGTTCTTC. Translated: CASSYRARGDNEQFF. The chain uses TRBV6-5 and TRBJ2-1; unclear D gene. The CDR3 length is 15 residues. CDR1 and CDR2 (germline): MNHEY, SVGAGI. Trimming took 2 bases from V and 5 from J, leaving 13 bases between them.

The chain couples TRBV12-3 or TRBV12-4 to TRBJ2-7; no reliable D call. Trimming pared 2 bases from V and 4 bases from J, leaving 6 bases between. The CDR3 is 12 residues long. Here the CDR3 reads CASSLQDYEQYF. The CDR3 DNA reads TGTGCCAGCAGTTTACAGGATTACGAGCAGTACTTC.

The J gene is TRBJ1-4, the V gene TRBV5-1; no clear D. The CDR3 length is 13 residues. Germline V gene sequence: CDR1 SGHRS, CDR2 YFSETQ. Trimming left V 3 bases short and J 4 bases short, with 7 bases between. CDR3 in DNA: TGCGCCAGCAGCTATACCTATAATGAAAAACTGTTTTTT. The encoded protein is CASSYTYNEKLFF.

The chain joins TRBV6-1 to TRBJ2-5, with 11 bases identical to TRBD2. After removal of 4 bases from V and 4 bases from J, the junction contained 8 bases not matched to a gene. CDR3 length: 16 amino acids. CDR1 and CDR2 (germline): MNHNS, SASEGT. In nucleotides, the CDR3 is TGTGCCAGCAGTGCCTCACTAGCGGGAGCGGGAGAGACCCAGTACTTC. It encodes CASSASLAGAGETQYF.

V and J are TRBV3-1 (or the pseudogene TRBV3-2) and TRBJ2-5; no clear D gene. Germline V gene data show CDR1 as LGHDT and CDR2 as YNNKEL (reference sequence). Trimming took off 5 bases at V and 2 bases at J, with 12 bases between the two ends. This CDR3 comprises 14 residues. The DNA for the CDR3 is TGTGCCAGCAGCTATAGACGGATACAAGAGACCCAGTACTTC. Its translation: CASSYRRIQETQYF.

For the CDR3, the DNA is TGTGCCAGCAGCTCCCGTCAGGGTTCAGGGACTAGCACAGATACGCAGTATTTT. Translated: CASSSRQGSGTSTDTQYF. This chain joins TRBV7-9 and TRBJ2-3; D possibly corresponds to TRBD2 (6 bases). Trimming shortened V by 4 bases and J by 0 bases, and 20 bases separated the two germline ends. CDR3 length: 18 residues. Per the germline V gene, CDR1 is SEHNR and CDR2 is FQNEAQ (reference sequence).

The chain links TRBV10-3 to TRBJ2-1; D not certain. The germline CDR1 and CDR2 sequences are ENHRY and SYGVKD. The V end lost 5 bases, the J end lost 8 bases, and 10 bases lay between the germline ends. CDR3 length equals 12 residues. CDR3 bases: TGTGCCATCAGTCCCTCGAGCTATGAGCAGTTCTTC. Amino acid sequence: CAISPSSYEQFF.

J is TRBJ1-1 and V is TRBV24-1; D is unclear. The CDR3 has 14 residues. The germline V gene encodes CDR1 KGHDR and CDR2 SFDVKD. V was clipped by 2 bases and J by 0 bases, with 6 bases between them. CDR3: CATSDSTVNTEAFF. The CDR3 bases are TGTGCCACCAGTGATTCTACAGTGAACACTGAAGCTTTCTTT.

This chain joins TRBV30 and TRBJ1-5; no clear D gene. This CDR3 contains 14 residues. Germline values: CDR1 GTSNPN, CDR2 SVGIG (reference sequence). The V gene lost 1 base and the J gene lost 0 bases, with 7 bases spanning the gap. CDR3 in amino acids: CAWSAGNSNQPQHF. CDR3 bases: TGTGCCTGGAGTGCTGGGAATAGCAATCAGCCCCAGCATTTT.

The chain couples TRBV25-1 to TRBJ2-7, with D perhaps being TRBD1 or TRBD2 (6 bases each). The V gene lost 1 base and the J gene lost 0 bases, with 13 bases spanning the gap. CDR1 and CDR2 (germline): MGHDK, SYGVNS. The CDR3 contains 16 residues. The DNA for the CDR3 is TGTGCCAGCAGTGAATTGGGGGGCTTTAGCTCCTACGAGCAGTACTTC. This encodes CASSELGGFSSYEQYF.